This entry concerns a single T cell receptor beta chain. This sample was taken from a study of blood T cell repertoires in COVID-19. The overall study: T cells, B-cell-depleted T cells, or PBMCs provided the cDNA or gDNA that served as material.

With V trimmed by 2 bases and J by 0 bases, 8 bases remained unmatched. The length of the CDR3 is 16 residues. The germline V gene encodes CDR1 SQVTM and CDR2 ANQGSEA. Generated by immunoSEQ multiplex PCR, the TCRdb table keeps only in-frame clones and is missing some. The table records over 30,000 clones, around 91% of them present only once. The sequenced material came from peripheral blood. The receptor was isolated from a man aged 80 or over with acute or convalescent COVID-19. This sequence joins TRBV29-1 and TRBJ2-3; 7 positions match TRBD1. The CDR3 loop reads CSVESLGTVSTDTQYF. In DNA, the CDR3 is TGCAGCGTTGAATCCCTAGGGACAGTTAGCACAGATACGCAGTATTTT.